Each of the 10 T cell receptor beta chains below was sequenced from the same sample in a study of blood T cell repertoires in COVID-19. The protocol was immunoSEQ multiplex PCR, while the TCRdb copy is restricted to in-frame clones and leaves out a portion. The table records around 300,000 clones, around 87% of them present only once. The sequenced material came from peripheral blood. The source is a woman aged 35 to 49 with COVID-19, enrolled during active disease.

The DNA for the CDR3 is TGTGCCAGCAGCGGACGGGGGTACGACACAGATACGCAGTATTTT. It translates to CASSGRGYDTDTQYF. V is TRBV9 and J is TRBJ2-3, with D perhaps matching TRBD2 (6 bases). The CDR3 has 15 amino acids. Germline CDR1 SGDLS, CDR2 YYNGEE. Trimming pared 3 bases from V and 2 bases from J, leaving 13 bases between.

The rearrangement uses TRBV5-1 and TRBJ2-7; tentative D call: TRBD1 (5 bases). The CDR3 consists of 15 residues. CDR1 SGHRS and CDR2 YFSETQ come from the germline V gene. Trimming cost V 5 bases and J 0 bases, with 15 bases left between them. The CDR3 region is CASREGHADSYEQYF. DNA of the CDR3: TGCGCCAGCAGGGAAGGACATGCAGACTCCTACGAGCAGTACTTC.

V usage is TRBV10-3 and J usage is TRBJ1-5; 12 positions match TRBD1. This CDR3 comprises 14 residues. Losses at the gene ends were 6 bases for V and 6 bases for J; bases not matched to a gene: 3. Germline CDR1 is ENHRY and CDR2 is SYGVKD. The CDR3 reads CAIRGQGAGQPQHF. Written as DNA, the CDR3 is TGTGCCATCAGGGGACAGGGGGCCGGTCAGCCCCAGCATTTT.

This chain joins TRBV3-1 (or the pseudogene TRBV3-2) and TRBJ2-4; TRBD1 is a possible D gene (6 bases). This CDR3 has 21 residues. Trimming cost V 0 bases and J 0 bases, with 24 bases left between them. In germline, CDR1 is LGHDT, CDR2 YNNKEL (reference sequence). CDR3: CASSQDLFRNLQGLAKNIQYF. CDR3 nucleotide sequence: TGTGCCAGCAGCCAAGATCTATTTAGGAACTTACAGGGCTTAGCCAAAAACATTCAGTACTTC.

This rearrangement joins TRBV2 to TRBJ1-2, with 7 bases aligning to TRBD1. The CDR3 sequence is 13 residues long. Germline V gene lookup returns CDR1 SNHLY and CDR2 FYNNEI. V shed 6 bases, J shed 2 bases, and the junction held 3 bases outside the gene matches. The CDR3 DNA reads as TGTGCCAGCAGGGGACAGATGAACTATGGCTACACCTTC. Translating gives CASRGQMNYGYTF.

The V and J genes are TRBV19 and TRBJ2-3; D perhaps matches TRBD2 (5 bases). Germline CDR1 LNHDA, CDR2 SQIVND (reference sequence). Trimming removed 0 bases from V and 8 bases from J, with 9 bases in between. The CDR3 runs to 13 residues. Here the CDR3 reads CASSIDTRGTQYF. CDR3 sequence (DNA): TGTGCCAGTAGTATAGATACTCGGGGTACGCAGTATTTT.

The chain links TRBV11-2 to TRBJ2-1; 11 positions match TRBD2. Germline trimming cut 4 bases from V and 8 bases from J; bases unmatched to any gene: 10. Per the germline V gene, CDR1 is SGHAT and CDR2 is FQNNGV. CDR3 length equals 16 residues. As DNA, the CDR3 is TGTGCCAGCAGCTCATTAGCGGGAGGGACGATATATGAGCAGTTCTTC. Amino acids: CASSSLAGGTIYEQFF.

The J gene is TRBJ2-4, the V gene TRBV3-1 (or the pseudogene TRBV3-2); a weak D match, TRBD1 (5 bases). V gave up 10 bases and J gave up 8 bases, with 18 bases separating them. Looked up from germline, CDR1 is LGHDT and CDR2 is YNNKEL (reference sequence). This CDR3 has 13 residues. CDR3 region: CAIQTGTRDIQYF. The CDR3 region has the DNA TGTGCCATCCAGACTGGTACCAGGGACATTCAGTACTTC.

The chain combines TRBV28 with TRBJ2-3; 11 bases map to TRBD2. The CDR3 extends over 15 amino acids. V gave up 7 bases and J gave up 2 bases; unmatched junction bases: 5. Germline CDR1 MDHEN, CDR2 SYDVKM. The DNA for the CDR3 is TGTGCCAGCAAGGGGACTAGCGGACACACAGATACGCAGTATTTT. As protein: CASKGTSGHTDTQYF.

The table lists this clone with a count of one. CDR3 amino acids: CASSEGGPGEGNEQFF. The CDR3 DNA reads TGTGCCAGCAGTGAAGGCGGGCCAGGGGAGGGCAATGAGCAGTTCTTC. This chain joins TRBV25-1 and TRBJ2-1; tentative D call: TRBD2 (7 bases). The V gene lost 2 bases and the J gene lost 6 bases, with 17 bases spanning the gap. Per germline, CDR1 MGHDK and CDR2 SYGVNS. CDR3 length: 16 amino acids. The full variable domain, with the rest looked up from reference TRBV25-1 and TRBJ2-1, is EADIYQTPRYLVIGTGKKITLECSQTMGHDKMYWYQQDPGMELHLIHYSYGVNSTEKGDLSSESTVSRIRTEHFPLTLESARPSHTSQYLCASSEGGPGEGNEQFFGPGTRLTVL.